This T cell receptor (beta chain) was obtained from a study of shared T cell receptors in the human thymus. Produced via immunoSEQ multiplex PCR; TCRdb's table is partial and in-frame only. The sample contains 600,000 or so clones, 87% of which appear only once. The CDR3 consists of 13 residues. Germline CDR1 SGHRS, CDR2 YFSETQ. V was trimmed by 4 bases and J by 0 bases, leaving 6 bases between them. The sample was also linked to a second study, of human thymus T cells. That source adds: Having surgery to correct congenital heart defects, healthy Finnish infants acted as the donors. Thymus tissue was removed during corrective cardiac surgery. There appeared to be biased usage of V and J genes in thymic and blood repertoires.

This receptor was taken from a boy younger than two with a congenital heart defect. The sequenced sample consisted of thymocytes. V gene TRBV5-1 combines with J gene TRBJ2-3, with D possibly TRBD2 on 5 matching bases. The CDR3 reads CASSRGSTDTQYF. The CDR3 bases are TGCGCCAGCAGCCGAGGGAGCACAGATACGCAGTATTTT.